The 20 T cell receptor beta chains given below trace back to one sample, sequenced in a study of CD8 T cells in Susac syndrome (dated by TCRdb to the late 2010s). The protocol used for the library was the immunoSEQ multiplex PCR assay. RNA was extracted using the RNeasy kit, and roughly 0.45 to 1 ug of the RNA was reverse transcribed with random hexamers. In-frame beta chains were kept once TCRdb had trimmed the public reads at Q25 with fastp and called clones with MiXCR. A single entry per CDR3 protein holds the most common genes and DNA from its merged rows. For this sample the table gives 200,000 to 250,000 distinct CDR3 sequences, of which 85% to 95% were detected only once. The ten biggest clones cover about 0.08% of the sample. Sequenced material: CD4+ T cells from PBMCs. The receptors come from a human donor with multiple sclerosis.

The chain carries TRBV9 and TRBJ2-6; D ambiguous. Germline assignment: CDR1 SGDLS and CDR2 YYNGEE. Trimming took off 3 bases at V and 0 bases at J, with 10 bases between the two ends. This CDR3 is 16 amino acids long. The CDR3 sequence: CASSASIDSGANVLTF. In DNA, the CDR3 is TGTGCCAGCAGCGCCAGCATAGACTCTGGGGCCAACGTCCTGACTTTC.

CDR3 DNA: TGTGCCATCAGTGAGTCGGGAGGCAGTGAAAAACTGTTTTTT. This gives the protein CAISESGGSEKLFF. This chain joins TRBV10-3 and TRBJ1-4; D is unclear. This CDR3 has 14 residues. Germline V lookup: CDR1 ENHRY, CDR2 SYGVKD. Trimming cost V 0 bases and J 7 bases, with 9 bases left between them.

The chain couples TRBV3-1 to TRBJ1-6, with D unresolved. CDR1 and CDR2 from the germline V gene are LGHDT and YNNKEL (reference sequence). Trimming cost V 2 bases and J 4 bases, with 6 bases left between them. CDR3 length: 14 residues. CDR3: CASSQTEYNSPLHF. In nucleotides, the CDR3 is TGTGCCAGCAGCCAAACAGAGTATAATTCACCCCTCCACTTT.

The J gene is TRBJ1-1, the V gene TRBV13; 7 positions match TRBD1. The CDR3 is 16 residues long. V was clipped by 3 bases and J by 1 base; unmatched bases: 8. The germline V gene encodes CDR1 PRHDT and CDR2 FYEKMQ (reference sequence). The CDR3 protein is CASSLSTGLKNTEAFF. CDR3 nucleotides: TGTGCCAGCAGCTTGTCGACAGGGCTGAAGAACACTGAAGCTTTCTTT. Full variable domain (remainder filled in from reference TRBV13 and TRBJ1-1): AAGVIQSPRHLIKEKRETATLKCYPIPRHDTVYWYQQGPGQDPQFLISFYEKMQSDKGSIPDRFSAQQFSDYHSELNMSSLELGDSALYFCASSLSTGLKNTEAFFGQGTRLTVV.

CDR3 protein: CAWTRGASTAKNIQYF. The CDR3 DNA sequence: TGTGCCTGGACTCGGGGGGCGAGTACGGCCAAAAACATTCAGTACTTC. This chain links TRBV30 with TRBJ2-4, with TRBD2 as a possible D gene (7 bases). Per germline, CDR1 GTSNPN and CDR2 SVGIG (reference sequence). Trimming pared 4 bases from V and 1 base from J, leaving 17 bases between. CDR3 length: 16 amino acids.

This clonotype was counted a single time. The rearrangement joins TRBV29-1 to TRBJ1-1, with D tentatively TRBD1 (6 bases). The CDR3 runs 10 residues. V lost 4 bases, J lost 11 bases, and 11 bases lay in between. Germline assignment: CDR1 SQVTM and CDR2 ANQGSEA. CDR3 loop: CSVGYRAAFF. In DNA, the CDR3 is TGCAGCGTTGGTTACAGGGCGGCTTTCTTT.

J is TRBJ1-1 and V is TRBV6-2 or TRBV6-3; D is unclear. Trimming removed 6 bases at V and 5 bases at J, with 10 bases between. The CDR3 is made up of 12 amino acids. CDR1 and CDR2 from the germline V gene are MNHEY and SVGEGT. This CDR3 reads CASRTTYTEAFF. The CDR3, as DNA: TGTGCCAGCAGGACAACTTATACTGAAGCTTTCTTT.

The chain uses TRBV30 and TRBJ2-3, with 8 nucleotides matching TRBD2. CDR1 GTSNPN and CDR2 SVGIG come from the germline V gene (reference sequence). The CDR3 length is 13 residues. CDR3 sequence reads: CAAGGRGTDTQYF. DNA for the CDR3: TGTGCTGCGGGGGGCCGTGGCACAGATACGCAGTATTTT.

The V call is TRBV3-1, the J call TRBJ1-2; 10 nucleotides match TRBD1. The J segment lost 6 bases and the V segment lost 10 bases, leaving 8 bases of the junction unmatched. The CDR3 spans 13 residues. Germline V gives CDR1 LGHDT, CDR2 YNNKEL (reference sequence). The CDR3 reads CATLDRGRDGYTF. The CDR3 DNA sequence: TGTGCCACCCTCGACAGGGGGCGGGATGGCTACACCTTC.

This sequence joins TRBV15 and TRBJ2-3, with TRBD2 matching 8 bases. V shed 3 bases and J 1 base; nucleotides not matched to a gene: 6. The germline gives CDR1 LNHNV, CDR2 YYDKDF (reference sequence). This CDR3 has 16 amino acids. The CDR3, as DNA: TGTGCCACCAGCAGGGATGGACTAGCTGGCACAGATACGCAGTATTTT. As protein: CATSRDGLAGTDTQYF.

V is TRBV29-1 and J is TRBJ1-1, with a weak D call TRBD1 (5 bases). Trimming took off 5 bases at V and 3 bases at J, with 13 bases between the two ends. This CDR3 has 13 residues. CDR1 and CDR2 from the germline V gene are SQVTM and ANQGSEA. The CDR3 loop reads CSVRAGSDTEAFF. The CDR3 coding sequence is TGCAGCGTTAGGGCAGGGAGCGACACTGAAGCTTTCTTT.

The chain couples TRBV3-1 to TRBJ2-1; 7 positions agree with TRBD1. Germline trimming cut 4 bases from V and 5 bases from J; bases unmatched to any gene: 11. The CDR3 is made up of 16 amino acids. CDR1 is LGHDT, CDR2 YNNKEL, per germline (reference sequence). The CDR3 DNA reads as TGTGCCAGCAGCCTTAGACAGGGTTTTTCGGACAATGAGCAGTTCTTC. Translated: CASSLRQGFSDNEQFF.

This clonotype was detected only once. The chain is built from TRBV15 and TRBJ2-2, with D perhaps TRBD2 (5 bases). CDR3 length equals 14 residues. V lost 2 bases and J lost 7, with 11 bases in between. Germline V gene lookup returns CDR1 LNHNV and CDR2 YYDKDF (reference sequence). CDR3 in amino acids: CATSRPVGVGELFF. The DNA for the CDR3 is TGTGCCACCAGCAGACCCGTCGGGGTCGGGGAGCTGTTTTTT.

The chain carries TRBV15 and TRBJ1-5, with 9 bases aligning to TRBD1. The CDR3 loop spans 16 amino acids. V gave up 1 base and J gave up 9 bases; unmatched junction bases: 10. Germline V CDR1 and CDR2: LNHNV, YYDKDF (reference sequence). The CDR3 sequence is CATSRVSLGQGPPQHF. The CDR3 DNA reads TGTGCCACCAGCAGAGTTTCCCTAGGACAGGGGCCGCCCCAGCATTTT.

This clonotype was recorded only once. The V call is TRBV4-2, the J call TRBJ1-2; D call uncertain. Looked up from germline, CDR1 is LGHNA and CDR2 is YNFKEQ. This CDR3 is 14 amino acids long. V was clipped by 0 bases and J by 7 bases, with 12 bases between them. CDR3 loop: CASSQDEPPLGYTF. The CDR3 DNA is TGTGCCAGCAGCCAAGATGAGCCCCCGCTTGGCTACACCTTC.

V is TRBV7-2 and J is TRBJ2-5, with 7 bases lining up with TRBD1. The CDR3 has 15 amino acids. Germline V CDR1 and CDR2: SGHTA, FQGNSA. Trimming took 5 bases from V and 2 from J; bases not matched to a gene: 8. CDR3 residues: CASSVNLGQQETQYF. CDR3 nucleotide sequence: TGTGCCAGCAGCGTAAACCTGGGACAGCAAGAGACCCAGTACTTC.

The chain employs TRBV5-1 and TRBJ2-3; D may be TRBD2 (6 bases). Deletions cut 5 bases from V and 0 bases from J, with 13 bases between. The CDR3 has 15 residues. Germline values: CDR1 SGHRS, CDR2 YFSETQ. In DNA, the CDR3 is TGCGCCAGCAGGCCAGTCGGGGGAAGCACAGATACGCAGTATTTT. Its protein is CASRPVGGSTDTQYF.

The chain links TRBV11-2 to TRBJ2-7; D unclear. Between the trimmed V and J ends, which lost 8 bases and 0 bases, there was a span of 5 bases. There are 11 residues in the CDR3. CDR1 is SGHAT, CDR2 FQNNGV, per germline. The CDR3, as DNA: TGTGCCAGCGCCAACTCCTACGAGCAGTACTTC. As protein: CASANSYEQYF.

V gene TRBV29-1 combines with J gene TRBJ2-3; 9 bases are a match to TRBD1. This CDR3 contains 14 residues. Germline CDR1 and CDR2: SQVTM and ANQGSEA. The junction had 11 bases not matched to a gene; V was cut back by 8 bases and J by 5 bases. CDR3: CSLGRDRERDTQYF. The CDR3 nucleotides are TGCAGCTTGGGACGGGACAGGGAGCGAGATACGCAGTATTTT.

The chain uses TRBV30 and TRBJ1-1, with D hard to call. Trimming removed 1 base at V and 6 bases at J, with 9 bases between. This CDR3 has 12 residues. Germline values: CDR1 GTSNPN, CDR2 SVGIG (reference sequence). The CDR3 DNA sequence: TGTGCCTGGAGTGGGGCTGGGTCTGAAGCTTTCTTT. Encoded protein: CAWSGAGSEAFF.